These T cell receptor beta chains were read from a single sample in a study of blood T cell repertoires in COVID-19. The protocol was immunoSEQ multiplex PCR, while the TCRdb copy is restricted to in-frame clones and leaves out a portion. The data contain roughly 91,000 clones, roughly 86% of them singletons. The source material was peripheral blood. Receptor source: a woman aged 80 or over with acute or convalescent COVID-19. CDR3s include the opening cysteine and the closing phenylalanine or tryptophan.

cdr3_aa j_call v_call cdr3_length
CATGGRGSYEQYF TRBJ2-7 TRBV2 13
CASSPGLSGNTIYF TRBJ1-3 TRBV2 14
CASSQGAQSGGYTF TRBJ1-2 TRBV19 14
CASSFEGGPSRRELFF TRBJ2-2 TRBV5-4 16
CAAPSGRLNEQFF TRBJ2-1 TRBV10-2 13
CASKSYSTQETQYF TRBJ2-5 TRBV5-1 14
CASSGQGPRNSPLHF TRBJ1-6 TRBV5-4 15
CASSMDPSGGAHEQYF TRBJ2-7 TRBV19 16
CASSSHRLDRGAYSNQPQHF TRBJ1-5 TRBV5-1 20
CASSFNYNEQFF TRBJ2-1 TRBV5-1 12
CATSRQVGAATNEKLFF TRBJ1-4 TRBV15 17
CASSERAGTASNEQFF TRBJ2-1 TRBV6-1 16
CASSLSGPRYGYTF TRBJ1-2 TRBV7-9 14
CASSGLAGETQYF TRBJ2-5 TRBV10-1 13
CASSSHGSGGETQYF TRBJ2-5 TRBV7-9 15
CASYRASYEQYF TRBJ2-7 TRBV3-1/TRBV3-2 12
CASSLGSGGAYEQYF TRBJ2-7 TRBV5-8 15
CASRPDRVSNQPQHF TRBJ1-5 TRBV19 15
CASSRGLAQETQYF TRBJ2-5 TRBV11-2 14
CASSPGGRGITDTQYF TRBJ2-3 TRBV5-1 16
CASSKDRAPYGYTF TRBJ1-2 TRBV6-5 14
CASSLAGVPHNEQFF TRBJ2-1 TRBV27 15
CASSLLSGQGIQTQYF TRBJ2-5 TRBV6-5 16
CASSLGTLHF TRBJ1-5 TRBV28 10
CATTWGGQGTEAFF TRBJ1-1 TRBV6-5 14
CATSRAPGDTEAFF TRBJ1-1 TRBV15 14
CASSQFTGAKNIQYF TRBJ2-4 TRBV6-5 15
CAISEAPAGNQPQHF TRBJ1-5 TRBV10-3 15
CASSEAGVTGGRQETQYF TRBJ2-5 TRBV6-1 18
CASSEALPGMEPQHF TRBJ1-5 TRBV6-1 15
CASSLAAAGLLQPQHF TRBJ1-5 TRBV7-2 16
CASSYPTDGYTF TRBJ1-2 TRBV6-6 12
CASSTGTSGGYETQYF TRBJ2-5 TRBV11-2 16
CASSSQEGSEAFF TRBJ1-1 TRBV7-8 13
CAISEHPKSLTGVGTEAFF TRBJ1-1 TRBV10-3 19
CASSSLAGDYNEQFF TRBJ2-1 TRBV28 15
CASSPSRDKNTEAFF TRBJ1-1 TRBV18 15
CASRFRGVNEQYF TRBJ2-7 TRBV3-1/TRBV3-2 13
CASSLNRGAAGNTIYF TRBJ1-3 TRBV27 16
CASSYGTGSYNEQFF TRBJ2-1 TRBV5-1 15
CASSFLGQFNEKLFF TRBJ1-4 TRBV28 15
CASSLGPPGDNYGYTF TRBJ1-2 TRBV5-1 16
CAISEPSGVGNEKLFF TRBJ1-4 TRBV10-3 16
CASTRGQRYGYTF TRBJ1-2 TRBV19 13
CASSETGTGNTIYF TRBJ1-3 TRBV25-1 14
CASSGGTGIFTNYGYTF TRBJ1-2 TRBV28 17
CASSESPGGNQPQHF TRBJ1-5 TRBV6-1 15
CASSVGGGANVLTF TRBJ2-6 TRBV2 14
CASRIDSSYEQYF TRBJ2-7 TRBV28 13
CASSLVTGRTYNEQFF TRBJ2-1 TRBV5-4 16
CSVEARDRSGGFAIYF TRBJ1-3 TRBV29-1 16
CASSGGERETQYF TRBJ2-5 TRBV5-1 13
CASRETLNYGYTF TRBJ1-2 TRBV2 13
CATKSGGLNAGELFF TRBJ2-2 TRBV19 15
CASSVGPNNEQFF TRBJ2-1 TRBV9 13